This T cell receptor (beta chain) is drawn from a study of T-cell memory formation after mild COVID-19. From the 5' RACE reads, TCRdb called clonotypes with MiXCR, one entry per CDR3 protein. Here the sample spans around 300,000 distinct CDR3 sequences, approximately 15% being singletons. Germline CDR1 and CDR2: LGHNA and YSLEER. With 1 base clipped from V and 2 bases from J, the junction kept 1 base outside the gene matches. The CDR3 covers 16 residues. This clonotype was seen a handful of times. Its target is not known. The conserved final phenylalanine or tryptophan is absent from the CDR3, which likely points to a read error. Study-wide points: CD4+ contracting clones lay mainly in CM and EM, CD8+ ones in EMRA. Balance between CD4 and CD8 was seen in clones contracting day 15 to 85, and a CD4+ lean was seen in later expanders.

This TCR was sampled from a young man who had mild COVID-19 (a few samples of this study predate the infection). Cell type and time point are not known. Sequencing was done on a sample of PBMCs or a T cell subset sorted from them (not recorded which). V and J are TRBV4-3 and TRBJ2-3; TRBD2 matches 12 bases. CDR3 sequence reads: CASSQGLAGVTDTQYL. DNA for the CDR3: TGCGCCAGCAGCCAAGGACTAGCGGGGGTCACAGATACGCAGTATCTT.